The clone carrying this T cell receptor (beta chain) has a handful of counts. For TCR beta, libraries came from iRepertoire HTBI primers and Arm-PCR of CDR3 regions. TCRdb recomputed calls from the multiplex PCR reads with MiXCR, one row per CDR3 protein. The repertoire holds about 500,000 distinct CDR3 sequences, with more than 10% as singletons. This sample is part of a study of regulatory T cells in long-lasting Graves disease. CDR3 size: 16 residues. J gave up 8 bases and V 5 bases, and 14 bases lay outside the gene matches. Germline assignment: CDR1 KGHSH and CDR2 LQKENI. The time point is: newly diagnosed GD, antithyroid drugs for less than 3 months. After RNA was extracted from PBMCs, the TCR library was made from it. The data were also submitted as part of a second study, on T cells in Graves' hyperthyroidism and ophthalmopathy.

This clonotype originated in a woman between 25 and 40 years old with Graves disease. The sequences come from peripheral blood mononuclear cells (PBMCs), collected at new diagnosis, from a patient treated with antithyroid drugs. The chain uses TRBV18 and TRBJ1-1, with 10 bases aligning to TRBD1. The CDR3 is CASSYGTGVFRAEAFF. CDR3 bases: TGTGCCAGCTCATATGGGACAGGGGTTTTTAGGGCGGAAGCTTTCTTT.